This T cell receptor (beta chain) was captured by sequencing in a study of T-cell reconstitution after alpha-beta-depleted transplantation in children. General study results and limits: Approximately two months post-transplant, alpha-beta T cells reportedly originated from several hundred expanded graft clones. A year post-transplant, T-cell counts and diversity derived mostly from newly produced T cells.

As to this clonotype: Its antigen is undetermined.

Library preparation (for TCRbeta) was performed with unique molecular identifiers. TCRdb used MiXCR to reprocess the PCR reads, holding one entry per CDR3 protein. The data show 120,000 to 150,000 distinct CDR3 sequences, about 9% seen once. This receptor was taken from a female patient between 2 and 15 years old who had a stem cell transplant for congenital amegakaryocytic thrombocytopenia, so the T cells may come from the graft donor. The starting material was PBMCs, mostly from graft donor cells, obtained 180 days after TCRalphabeta/CD19-depleted stem cell transplant.

The CDR3 DNA reads TGTGCCTGGTCGGGGGGGAGGGATTCACCCCTCCACTTT. Residues: CAWSGGRDSPLHF. The rearrangement links TRBV30 to TRBJ1-6, with TRBD1 as a possible D gene (5 bases). This CDR3 spans 13 amino acids. The germline CDR1 and CDR2 sequences are GTSNPN and SVGIG (reference sequence). Between the trimmed V and J ends, which lost 5 bases and 8 bases, there was a span of 13 bases.